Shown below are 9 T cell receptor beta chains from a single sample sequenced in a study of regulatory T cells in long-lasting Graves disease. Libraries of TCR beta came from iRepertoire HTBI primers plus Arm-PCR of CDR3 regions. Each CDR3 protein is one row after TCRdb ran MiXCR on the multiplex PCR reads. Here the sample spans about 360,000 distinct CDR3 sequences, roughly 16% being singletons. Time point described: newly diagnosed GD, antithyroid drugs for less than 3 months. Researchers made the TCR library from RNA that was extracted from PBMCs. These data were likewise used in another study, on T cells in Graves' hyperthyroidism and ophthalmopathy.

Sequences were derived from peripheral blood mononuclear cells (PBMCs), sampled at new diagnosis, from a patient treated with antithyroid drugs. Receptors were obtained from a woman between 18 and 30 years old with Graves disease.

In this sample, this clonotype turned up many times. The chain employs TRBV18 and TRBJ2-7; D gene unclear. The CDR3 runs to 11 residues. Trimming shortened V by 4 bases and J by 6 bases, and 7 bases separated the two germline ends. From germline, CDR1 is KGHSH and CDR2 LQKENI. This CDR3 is CASSLSIEQYF. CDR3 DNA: TGTGCCAGCTCACTAAGTATCGAGCAGTACTTC.

The CDR3 here is CASTPDRLYGYTF. DNA of the CDR3: TGTGCCAGCACCCCGGACAGGCTATATGGCTACACCTTC. This chain links TRBV12-3 or TRBV12-4 with TRBJ1-2; 7 nucleotides line up with TRBD1. The V segment lost 7 bases and the J segment 5 bases; nucleotides outside the gene matches: 7. The CDR3 spans 13 residues.

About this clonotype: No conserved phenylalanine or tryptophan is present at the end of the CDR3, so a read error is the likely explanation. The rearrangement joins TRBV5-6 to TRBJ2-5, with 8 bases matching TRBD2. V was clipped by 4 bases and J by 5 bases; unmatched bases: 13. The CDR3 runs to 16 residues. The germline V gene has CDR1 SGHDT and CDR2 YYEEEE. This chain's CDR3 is CASSPGGGQLAETQYL. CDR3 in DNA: TGTGCCAGCAGCCCCGGGGGGGGGCAATTGGCGGAGACCCAGTACCTC.

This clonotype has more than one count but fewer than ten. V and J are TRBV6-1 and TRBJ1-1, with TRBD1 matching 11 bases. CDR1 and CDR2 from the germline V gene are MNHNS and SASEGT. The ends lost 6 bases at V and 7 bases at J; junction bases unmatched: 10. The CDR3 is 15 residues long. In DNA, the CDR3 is TGTGCCAGCAGGCTCCGGGACAGGGGGAGTTTTGAAGCTTTCTTT. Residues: CASRLRDRGSFEAFF.

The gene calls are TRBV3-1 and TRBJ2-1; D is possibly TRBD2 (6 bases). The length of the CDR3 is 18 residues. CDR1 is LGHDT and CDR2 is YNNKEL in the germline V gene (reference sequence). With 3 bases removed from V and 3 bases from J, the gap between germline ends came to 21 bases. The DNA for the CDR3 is TGTGCCAGCAGCCAGGCCCCGTTTGGGGCGGGGCTCTACAATGAGCAGTTCTTC. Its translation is CASSQAPFGAGLYNEQFF.

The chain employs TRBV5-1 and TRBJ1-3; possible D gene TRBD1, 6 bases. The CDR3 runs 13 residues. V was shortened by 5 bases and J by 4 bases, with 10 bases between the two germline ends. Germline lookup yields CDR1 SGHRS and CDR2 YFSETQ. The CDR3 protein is CASRAGDGNTIYF. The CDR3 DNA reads TGCGCCAGCAGGGCAGGGGACGGAAACACCATATATTTT.

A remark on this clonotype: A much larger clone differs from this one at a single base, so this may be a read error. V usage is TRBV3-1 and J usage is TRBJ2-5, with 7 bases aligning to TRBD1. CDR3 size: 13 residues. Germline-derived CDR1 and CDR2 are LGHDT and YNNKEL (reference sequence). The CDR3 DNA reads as TGTCCCAGCAGCCTCAGGGGGTCAGAGACCCAGTACTTC. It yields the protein CPSSLRGSETQYF.

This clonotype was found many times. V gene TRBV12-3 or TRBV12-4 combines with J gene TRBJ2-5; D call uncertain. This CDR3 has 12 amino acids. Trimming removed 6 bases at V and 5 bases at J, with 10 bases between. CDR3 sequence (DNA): TGTGCCAGCAGCCCCACCCACGAGACCCAGTACTTC. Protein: CASSPTHETQYF.

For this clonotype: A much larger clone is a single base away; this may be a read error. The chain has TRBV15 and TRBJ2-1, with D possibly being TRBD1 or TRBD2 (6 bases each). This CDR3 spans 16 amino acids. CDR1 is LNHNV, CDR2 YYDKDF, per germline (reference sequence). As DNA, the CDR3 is TGTGCCACCAGCAGGGAGGGGGATGGCTCCTACAATGGGCAGTTCTTC. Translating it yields CATSREGDGSYNGQFF.